The next 20 T cell receptor beta chains were all read from a single sample in a study of blood T cell dynamics during melanoma immunotherapy. TCRdb's table, derived via immunoSEQ multiplex PCR, lists solely in-frame clones and lacks some. The repertoire includes nearly 25,000 clones, 87% of them detected once, and 3.5% to 6% sits in the top ten. Specified time point: pre-treatment baseline. Sequencing was performed on blood, taken from a patient treated with checkpoint blockade. The receptors come from a human donor with melanoma.

The CDR3 spells CARSSDGSSGNTIYF. The CDR3, as DNA: TGTGCCAGAAGCTCGGATGGTAGCTCTGGAAACACCATATATTTT. This chain uses TRBV5-3 with TRBJ1-3; D not certain. TRBV5-3 is an open reading frame, and its role is uncertain. V gave up 3 bases and J gave up 0 bases, with 10 bases separating them. This CDR3 has 15 amino acids.

The chain uses TRBV5-1 and TRBJ2-1; possibly TRBD1 for D (6 bases). Germline CDR1 and CDR2: SGHRS and YFSETQ. V was trimmed by 2 bases and J by 6 bases, leaving 12 bases between them. The CDR3 contains 14 residues. The CDR3 loop is CASSFGQQTNEQFF. CDR3 DNA sequence: TGCGCCAGCAGCTTCGGACAGCAAACCAATGAGCAGTTCTTC.

The genes are TRBV10-3 and TRBJ2-5; possibly TRBD2 for D (6 bases). V was trimmed by 9 bases and J by 5 bases, leaving 16 bases between them. This CDR3 region has 13 residues. Germline CDR1 and CDR2: ENHRY and SYGVKD. The CDR3 here is CAMNRDFGETQYF. The CDR3 DNA follows: TGTGCCATGAATAGGGACTTTGGGGAGACCCAGTACTTC.

The table lists this clone with a few counts. CDR3 protein: CASSSGWAGSNQPQHF. In DNA form, the CDR3 reads TGTGCCAGTAGTAGCGGGTGGGCAGGATCTAATCAGCCCCAGCATTTT. The chain recombines TRBV19 with TRBJ1-5; no definite D call. Germline assignment: CDR1 LNHDA and CDR2 SQIVND (reference sequence). Trimming removed 4 bases from V and 4 bases from J, with 17 bases in between. CDR3 length: 16 amino acids.

The chain combines TRBV5-4 with TRBJ2-1, with D possibly matching TRBD1 (6 bases). Germline lookup yields CDR1 SGHNT and CDR2 YYREEE (reference sequence). The CDR3 runs to 14 residues. Deletions cut 0 bases from V and 6 bases from J, with 10 bases between. CDR3 nucleotide sequence: TGTGCCAGCAGCTTGGTCCCAGGGGTCAATGAGCAGTTCTTC. Protein sequence: CASSLVPGVNEQFF.

This chain uses TRBV5-1 with TRBJ1-2; D is perhaps TRBD1 (6 bases). Trimming stripped 1 base from V and 4 bases from J, with 17 bases between. Germline V gene data show CDR1 as SGHRS and CDR2 as YFSETQ. The CDR3 has 16 residues. The CDR3 sequence: CASSLSPGQASYGYTF. The CDR3 region has the DNA TGCGCCAGCAGCTTGTCTCCGGGACAAGCAAGCTATGGCTACACCTTC. Full variable domain (missing parts from reference TRBV5-1 and TRBJ1-2): KAGVTQTPRYLIKTRGQQVTLSCSPISGHRSVSWYQQTPGQGLQFLFEYFSETQRNKGNFPGRFSGRQFSNSRSEMNVSTLELGDSALYLCASSLSPGQASYGYTFGSGTRLTVV.

The rearrangement joins TRBV18 to TRBJ2-1, with 8 bases fitting TRBD2. V shed 3 bases, J shed 7 bases, and the junction held 14 bases outside the gene matches. Germline-derived CDR1 and CDR2 are KGHSH and LQKENI. The CDR3 is 17 amino acids. The CDR3 sequence: CASSPPHSGTPQNEQFF. CDR3 nucleotides: TGTGCCAGCTCACCGCCGCATAGCGGGACACCCCAAAATGAGCAGTTCTTC.

The chain has TRBV27 and TRBJ2-6; D could derive from TRBD1 or TRBD2 (5 bases each). The CDR3 is 16 residues long. V lost 8 bases and J 4 bases, leaving 18 bases between the germline ends. CDR1 is MNHEY and CDR2 is SMNVEV in the germline V gene (reference sequence). The CDR3 is CASAKGQGAGANVLTF. CDR3 in DNA: TGTGCCAGCGCTAAAGGCCAGGGAGCAGGGGCCAACGTCCTGACTTTC.

The chain couples TRBV25-1 to TRBJ2-1, with unresolved D. V was cut by 3 bases and J by 3 bases, with 15 bases left in between. The CDR3 is made up of 16 amino acids. CDR1 is MGHDK and CDR2 is SYGVNS in the germline V gene. The chain's CDR3 is CASSDPRGASYNEQFF. The DNA for the CDR3 is TGTGCCAGCAGTGACCCTCGAGGAGCTAGCTACAATGAGCAGTTCTTC.

V gene TRBV7-9 combines with J gene TRBJ2-7; 8 positions match TRBD1. Trimming removed 1 base from V and 0 bases from J; junction bases left unmatched: 5. CDR3 length: 16 amino acids. Germline CDR1 is SEHNR and CDR2 is FQNEAQ (reference sequence). The CDR3 loop is CASSLERTGSSYEQYF. CDR3 sequence (DNA): TGTGCCAGCAGCTTAGAACGGACAGGGAGCTCCTACGAGCAGTACTTC.

CDR3 in DNA: TGTGCCAGCAGTTGGGGAAGCACAGATACGCAGTATTTT. Its translation is CASSWGSTDTQYF. V usage is TRBV27 and J usage is TRBJ2-3, with D uncertain. CDR1 is MNHEY and CDR2 is SMNVEV in the germline V gene (reference sequence). CDR3 length: 13 amino acids. The V and J ends lost 4 bases and 0 bases respectively, with 5 bases between them.

The CDR3 here is CASSPLDRAGETQYF. In nucleotides, the CDR3 is TGTGCCAGCAGCCCCCTGGACAGGGCGGGAGAGACCCAGTACTTC. The chain uses TRBV11-1 and TRBJ2-5; 8 positions match TRBD1. V gave up 5 bases and J gave up 4 bases; unmatched junction bases: 9. The CDR3 has 15 residues. Germline assignment: CDR1 SGHAT and CDR2 FQDESV (reference sequence). The variable domain in full, completed from reference TRBV11-1 and TRBJ2-5, reads EAEVAQSPRYKITEKSQAVAFWCDPISGHATLYWYRQILGQGPELLVQFQDESVVDDSQLPKDRFSAERLKGVDSTLKIQPAELGDSAMYLCASSPLDRAGETQYFGPGTRLLVL.

The chain combines TRBV18 with TRBJ1-1, with no clear D. Germline V gene sequence: CDR1 KGHSH, CDR2 LQKENI. This CDR3 spans 16 amino acids. V lost 4 bases, J lost 0 bases, and 15 bases lay in between. CDR3: CASSQLRTLMNTEAFF. The CDR3 DNA is TGTGCCAGCTCACAATTACGGACGCTCATGAACACTGAAGCTTTCTTT.

The chain employs TRBV11-2 and TRBJ2-5, with D perhaps being TRBD1 or TRBD2 (5 bases each). The CDR3 is 14 amino acids. Trimming pared 6 bases from V and 9 bases from J, leaving 20 bases between. CDR1 SGHAT and CDR2 FQNNGV come from the germline V gene. The CDR3 sequence is CASSFTGTPLSQYF. DNA of the CDR3: TGTGCCAGCAGTTTTACCGGGACCCCACTTTCCCAGTACTTC.

The DNA of the CDR3 is TGTGCCAGCAGTGAAGGCCCGGTGGCCTACGAGCAGTACTTC. This codes for CASSEGPVAYEQYF. The genes are TRBV6-1 and TRBJ2-7; D unresolved. The CDR3 is 14 amino acids. Trimming stripped 1 base from V and 2 bases from J, with 9 bases between. CDR1 and CDR2 from the germline V gene are MNHNS and SASEGT.

About this clone: At one end the junction does not follow the germline gene, possibly because of a read error. This chain links TRBV28 with TRBJ2-5; D may be TRBD2 (5 bases). The CDR3 length is 14 residues. Germline-derived CDR1 and CDR2 are MDHEN and SYDVKM. CDR3 nucleotides: TGTGCCAGTGCCCCCGGACTGTACGAAGAAACCCAGTACTTC. Its protein product is CASAPGLYEETQYF.

This chain uses TRBV6-5 with TRBJ2-3, with unresolved D. Germline V gene data show CDR1 as MNHEY and CDR2 as SVGAGI. This CDR3 spans 15 amino acids. Trimming pared 7 bases from V and 4 bases from J, leaving 18 bases between. The CDR3 spells CASIRRESTADTQYF. In nucleotides, the CDR3 is TGTGCCAGCATAAGAAGGGAAAGTACGGCAGATACGCAGTATTTT.

Concerning this clone itself: At one of its ends the junction is not consistent with the germline gene, which may arise from a read error. The V and J genes are TRBV7-7 and TRBJ2-3; D gene ambiguous. The germline V gene encodes CDR1 SSHAT and CDR2 FNYEAQ (reference sequence). The CDR3 covers 14 residues. The CDR3 nucleotides are TGTGCTAGCAGTCCGGGCACGCCCACAGATACGCAGTATTTT. It encodes CASSPGTPTDTQYF.

The V and J genes are TRBV19 and TRBJ2-3; 8 positions match TRBD2. CDR1 and CDR2 from the germline V gene are LNHDA and SQIVND (reference sequence). The CDR3 is made up of 15 amino acids. The trim removed 6 bases at V and 4 bases at J, leaving 9 bases unmatched. In DNA, the CDR3 is TGTGCCAGTAGCCTGTCTGCTAGCGGGTCAGATACGCAGTATTTT. Its translation: CASSLSASGSDTQYF.

The chain couples TRBV27 to TRBJ2-3, with 9 bases lining up with TRBD2. The ends lost 5 bases at V and 3 bases at J; junction bases unmatched: 9. This CDR3 is 16 amino acids long. Per the germline V gene, CDR1 is MNHEY and CDR2 is SMNVEV (reference sequence). The DNA for the CDR3 is TGTGCCAGCAGTCCTCTTGCGGGAGGGATAACAGATACGCAGTATTTT. It encodes CASSPLAGGITDTQYF.